A selection of T cell receptor beta chains follows, all from one sample in a study of shared clonotypes between healthy human individuals. Clones were read by immunoSEQ multiplex PCR, and TCRdb kept only the in-frame ones, dropping some. The data contain about 1 million clones, about 75% of them singletons. The specimen was memory CD4+ T cells sorted from blood. The receptors derive from a man aged 18 to 30 in good health. CDR3s leave out the opening cysteine and the closing phenylalanine or tryptophan. The D gene is left open where the match is weak.

D gene	V gene	CDR3 protein
.	TRBV6-5	ASSYRIAHTGELF
.	TRBV6-4	ASSVFSGTNEQF
.	TRBV18	ASFYDTQEAKNIQY
TRBD1	TRBV18	ASSTAGQGYGELF
.	TRBV6-5	ASSNREYSNQPQH
TRBD1	TRBV13	ASSLGRTGTGQPQH
TRBD2	TRBV5-4	ASSSTGLADEQY
.	TRBV30	AWSIRDYEQY
.	TRBV5-1	ASSLSNRASKVYGYT
TRBD1	TRBV7-9	ASSRTTGENGNTIY
TRBD1	TRBV2	ANSPDRGRDTQY
.	TRBV9	ASSAGRLSYTEAF
.	TRBV6-1	ASSGLAGAATQEQF
.	TRBV20-1	SAVLGTQY
.	TRBV7-2	ASSPRVNTEAF
.	TRBV9	ASSPMAGGTYEQY
.	TRBV5-4	ASSPDVALGDTQY
.	TRBV5-1	ASSLVAGGRGANVLT
.	TRBV7-8	ASSLGRDVGELF
TRBD2	TRBV6-6	ASTLEAGSTETQY
.	TRBV5-1	ASRGAGITDTQY
.	TRBV5-6	ASSLYAGRDSTDTQY